This T cell receptor beta chain was profiled in a study of control samples from healthy donors and cancer patients. This clone occurred once. TCRdb keeps only in-frame clones here, not all; method: immunoSEQ multiplex PCR. Of about 130,000 clones in the sample, 80% to 95% were seen once. Germline-derived CDR1 and CDR2 are SNHLY and FYNNEI. V was cut by 8 bases and J by 4 bases, with 18 bases left in between. This CDR3 spans 14 amino acids. This clonotype was obtained from a woman aged 45-65 years in good health. Material: blood. The chain recombines TRBV2 with TRBJ2-7; D not resolved. Here the CDR3 reads CASSKETVTYEQYF. The CDR3 region has the DNA TGTGCCAGCTCCAAAGAGACCGTGACTTACGAGCAGTACTTC.